The table lists the clone carrying this T cell receptor (beta chain) with a few counts. This sample stems from a study of blood T cell repertoires in COVID-19. Study-level information: From the United States, Italy and Spain came samples of acute and convalescent COVID-19. T cells, B-cell-depleted T cells, or PBMCs provided the cDNA or gDNA that served as material.

As processed by the authors: Nucleated cell number was recorded as an estimate derived from reference gene primer amplification. Clones were sequenced by immunoSEQ multiplex PCR, and TCRdb holds only the in-frame ones, with some missing. The D gene and trimming were derived from the DNA, and the V and J assignments and clone size from that table. The sample yields 44,000 or so clones, approximately 71% seen once. Sequenced: peripheral blood. This TCR came from an older man with acute or convalescent COVID-19.

CDR3 nucleotides: TGTGCCAGCAGTTCTAGCGAAGAGACCCAGTACTTC. Translating it yields CASSSSEETQYF. The chain combines TRBV12-3 or TRBV12-4 with TRBJ2-5; D is perhaps TRBD2 (6 bases). The CDR3 runs 12 residues. Trimming took 4 bases from V and 3 from J, leaving 6 bases between them.